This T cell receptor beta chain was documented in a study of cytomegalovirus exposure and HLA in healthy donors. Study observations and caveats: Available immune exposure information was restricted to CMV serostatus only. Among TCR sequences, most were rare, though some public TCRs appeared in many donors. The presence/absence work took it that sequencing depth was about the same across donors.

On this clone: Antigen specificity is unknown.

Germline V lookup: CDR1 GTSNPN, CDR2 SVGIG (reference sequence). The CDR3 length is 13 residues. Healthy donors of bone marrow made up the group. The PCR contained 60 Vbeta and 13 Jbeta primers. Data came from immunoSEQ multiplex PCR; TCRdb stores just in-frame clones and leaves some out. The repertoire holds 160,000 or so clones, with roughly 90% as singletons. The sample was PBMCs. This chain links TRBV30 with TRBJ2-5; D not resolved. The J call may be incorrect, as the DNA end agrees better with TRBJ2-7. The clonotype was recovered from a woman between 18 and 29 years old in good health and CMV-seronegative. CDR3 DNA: TGTGCCTGGAGTGTGCGGAGCTCCTACGAGCAGTACTTC. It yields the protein CAWSVRSSYEQYF.